The 15 T cell receptor beta chains reported below all come from one sample, sequenced in a study of T cell repertoires in cytomegalovirus infection. Their specific antigens are unknown. TCRdb re-called the reads with MiXCR, one entry per CDR3 protein. The sample records about 920,000 distinct CDR3 sequences, 30% to 40% being singletons. Specimen: cultured CD8+ T cells from PBMCs, collected from culture after CMV antigen stimulation. The receptors here all came from a human donor in good health (CMV status not recorded). Some clones in this sample may be carry-over from other donors' samples.

This clonotype showed up many times. As DNA, the CDR3 is TGTGCCAGCAAGGTGGGGAGCGTGCGGACAGATACGCAGTATTTT. It encodes CASKVGSVRTDTQYF. V usage is TRBV7-8 and J usage is TRBJ2-3, with D possibly being TRBD2 (5 bases). Trimming took off 7 bases at V and 3 bases at J, with 17 bases between the two ends. The length of the CDR3 is 15 residues. Germline V gene lookup returns CDR1 SGHVS and CDR2 FQNEAQ.

This clonotype was counted many times. The rearrangement uses TRBV7-6 and TRBJ1-1, with TRBD1 as a possible D gene (5 bases). This CDR3 spans 14 amino acids. The germline CDR1 and CDR2 sequences are SGHVS and FNYEAQ. Trimming stripped 4 bases from V and 1 base from J, with 10 bases between. Written as DNA, the CDR3 is TGTGCCAGCAGCTCAGGCGGGGGGAACACTGAAGCTTTCTTT. Protein: CASSSGGGNTEAFF.

This clonotype was picked up a small number of times. The chain recombines TRBV6-1 with TRBJ1-5; D might be TRBD1 (5 bases). CDR1 and CDR2 (germline): MNHNS, SASEGT. Trimming took 2 bases from V and 5 from J, leaving 7 bases between them. The length of the CDR3 is 13 residues. CDR3 protein: CASSEQGDQPQHF. In nucleotides, the CDR3 is TGTGCCAGCAGTGAACAGGGAGATCAGCCCCAGCATTTT.

J is TRBJ1-2 and V is TRBV6-2 or TRBV6-3, with D unclear. V was pared by 0 bases and J by 6 bases, with 5 bases between. This CDR3 region has 12 residues. Germline V gene lookup returns CDR1 MNHEY and CDR2 SVGEGT. In DNA form, the CDR3 reads TGTGCCAGCAGTTACTCCTTGGATGGCTACACCTTC. Its translation: CASSYSLDGYTF.

This clonotype was picked up a small number of times. The chain carries TRBV5-1 and TRBJ1-2; D is perhaps TRBD1 (5 bases). Germline CDR1 is SGHRS and CDR2 is YFSETQ. The CDR3 has 15 amino acids. V lost 0 bases, J lost 3 bases, and 12 bases lay in between. CDR3 nucleotides: TGCGCCAGCAGCTTGGCTGGGGGATGGGACTATGGCTACACCTTC. Its translation is CASSLAGGWDYGYTF.

This clonotype was seen a handful of times. This chain uses TRBV6-1 with TRBJ2-7; TRBD1 matches 7 bases. Unmatched junction bases numbered 3, after V lost 4 bases and J lost 0 bases. CDR1 and CDR2 from the germline V gene are MNHNS and SASEGT. The CDR3 consists of 14 residues. The CDR3 bases are TGTGCCAGCAGTGTCCGGGACAGCTCCTACGAGCAGTACGTC. This codes for CASSVRDSSYEQYV.

This clonotype has more than one count but fewer than ten. This chain joins TRBV5-5 and TRBJ2-4; no clear D gene. The CDR3 is 13 amino acids. Per germline, CDR1 SGHKS and CDR2 YYEKEE (reference sequence). V lost 0 bases, J lost 8 bases, and 9 bases lay in between. The CDR3 region is CASSLDRRHIQYF. CDR3 nucleotides: TGTGCCAGCAGCTTGGATCGGCGGCACATTCAGTACTTC.

The chain uses TRBV6-2 or TRBV6-3 and TRBJ2-1, with 13 bases fitting TRBD2. The CDR3 spans 18 residues. V was clipped by 0 bases and J by 0 bases; unmatched bases: 2. Germline values: CDR1 MNHEY, CDR2 SVGEGT. The CDR3 coding sequence is TGTGCCAGCAGTTACTCGACTAGCGGGGGGATCTCCTACAATGAGCAGTTCTTC. It yields the protein CASSYSTSGGISYNEQFF.

V is TRBV7-6 and J is TRBJ2-7, with D uncertain. Germline V gene data show CDR1 as SGHVS and CDR2 as FNYEAQ. The CDR3 is 14 residues long. Trimming stripped 5 bases from V and 0 bases from J, with 11 bases between. The CDR3 region is CASSLNKASYEQYF. CDR3 bases: TGTGCCAGCAGCCTTAATAAGGCCTCCTACGAGCAGTACTTC.

A few counts support this clonotype. The V call is TRBV6-6, the J call TRBJ2-2; TRBD2 matches at 16 bases. Trimming cost V 4 bases and J 3 bases; bases outside gene matches: 5. Germline assignment: CDR1 MNHNY and CDR2 SVGAGI (reference sequence). There are 18 residues in the CDR3. CDR3 in amino acids: CASSWGLAGGIYTGELFF. The CDR3 region has the DNA TGTGCCAGCAGTTGGGGACTAGCGGGGGGGATATACACCGGGGAGCTGTTTTTT.

V is TRBV12-3 or TRBV12-4 and J is TRBJ2-7, with 9 nucleotides matching TRBD2. The CDR3 covers 15 residues. The V gene end was trimmed by 5 bases and the J gene end by 0 bases; junction bases not matched to a gene: 5. The CDR3, as DNA: TGTGCCAGCAGTCCGGGACTAGCTACCTCCTACGAGCAGTACTTC. Encoded protein: CASSPGLATSYEQYF.

This chain joins TRBV12-3 or TRBV12-4 and TRBJ2-2; D perhaps matches TRBD2 (6 bases). Deletions cut 8 bases from V and 4 bases from J, with 14 bases between. The CDR3 runs to 14 residues. The CDR3 loop is CASFRDWSTGELFF. The CDR3 DNA follows: TGTGCCAGCTTCCGGGACTGGAGCACCGGGGAGCTGTTTTTT.

The chain has TRBV12-5 and TRBJ2-1, with D possibly matching TRBD1 (6 bases). The CDR3 is 15 amino acids. With 7 bases removed from V and 8 bases from J, the gap between germline ends came to 21 bases. Germline values: CDR1 LGHNT, CDR2 FRNRAP. As DNA, the CDR3 is TGTGCTAGTGCGCGGATCGGGGTTGGGGGCGATGAGCAGTTCTTC. This gives the protein CASARIGVGGDEQFF.

The chain combines TRBV6-5 with TRBJ2-1; maybe TRBD1 (6 bases). The germline CDR1 and CDR2 sequences are MNHEY and SVGAGI. The CDR3 is 17 amino acids. Trimming took off 0 bases at V and 4 bases at J, with 16 bases between the two ends. The CDR3: CASSYSRTADSYNEQFF. DNA for the CDR3: TGTGCCAGCAGTTACTCTCGGACAGCCGACTCGTACAATGAGCAGTTCTTC.

V usage is TRBV9 and J usage is TRBJ2-1; possibly TRBD2 for D (6 bases). Germline CDR1 SGDLS, CDR2 YYNGEE. The ends were cut back, 3 bases at V and 9 bases at J, with 16 bases in the middle. CDR3 size: 14 residues. The CDR3 DNA reads as TGTGCCAGCAGCGCTGGAGGGCTTGGCAGTGAGCAGTTCTTC. Its translation is CASSAGGLGSEQFF.